One and the same sample provided the 13 T cell receptor beta chains below, sequenced in a study of CD8 T cells in Susac syndrome. Random hexamers served to reverse transcribe about 0.5 to 1 ug RNA. TCRdb used MiXCR to reprocess the immunoSEQ multiplex PCR reads, holding one entry per CDR3 protein. The table lists about 250,000 distinct CDR3 sequences, roughly 95% of them singletons. The sample taken for sequencing was CD4+ T cells from PBMCs. Receptors were obtained from a human donor with multiple sclerosis.

V usage is TRBV5-1 and J usage is TRBJ2-5; tentatively, D is TRBD1 or TRBD2 (5 bases each). Trimming shortened V by 4 bases and J by 4 bases, and 14 bases separated the two germline ends. Germline V lookup: CDR1 SGHRS, CDR2 YFSETQ. This CDR3 is built from 14 residues. The CDR3 DNA follows: TGCGCCAGCAGCGTCGGGGCAGGGCTAGAGACCCAGTACTTC. Amino acids: CASSVGAGLETQYF.

The chain is built from TRBV7-2 and TRBJ2-2; D is uncertain. Germline lookup yields CDR1 SGHTA and CDR2 FQGNSA. V was trimmed by 2 bases and J by 6 bases, leaving 7 bases between them. The CDR3 sequence is 13 residues long. CDR3 residues: CASSLSPAGELFF. CDR3 coding DNA: TGTGCCAGCAGCTTAAGCCCCGCCGGGGAGCTGTTTTTT.

This sequence joins TRBV5-4 and TRBJ2-2; D is undetermined. CDR3 length equals 13 residues. Germline V gene data show CDR1 as SGHNT and CDR2 as YYREEE (reference sequence). V lost 4 bases, J lost 4 bases, and 8 bases lay in between. The CDR3: CASSHQVTGELFF. Here the CDR3 DNA reads TGTGCCAGCAGCCATCAGGTCACCGGGGAGCTGTTTTTT.

V gene TRBV7-2 combines with J gene TRBJ2-3, with 10 nucleotides matching TRBD2. The CDR3 covers 16 residues. Germline-derived CDR1 and CDR2 are SGHTA and FQGNSA. V trimming: 4 bases; J trimming: 4 bases; junction bases outside the gene matches: 8. Written as DNA, the CDR3 is TGTGCCAGCAGCTCTGGGCTAGCGGGAGCGGCAGATACGCAGTATTTT. Encoded protein: CASSSGLAGAADTQYF.

The chain combines TRBV7-3 with TRBJ2-5; 10 nucleotides agree with TRBD2. Germline loops: CDR1 SGHTA, CDR2 FQGTGA. With V trimmed by 4 bases and J by 5 bases, 7 bases remained unmatched. The CDR3 sequence is 15 residues long. Written as DNA, the CDR3 is TGTGCCAGCAGCTCCACTAGCGGGGCTCTTGAGACCCAGTACTTC. Translation: CASSSTSGALETQYF.

The chain employs TRBV10-3 and TRBJ1-2; weak D call: TRBD1 (6 bases). This CDR3 is 13 amino acids long. Trimming removed 10 bases at V and 8 bases at J, with 20 bases between. Germline CDR1 and CDR2: ENHRY and SYGVKD. For the CDR3, the DNA is TGTGCCACCGCCCGAGAGGGGGGGAGAGGCTACACCTTC. Translating gives CATAREGGRGYTF.

The chain uses TRBV19 and TRBJ1-3, with a tentative D call TRBD1 (6 bases). From germline, CDR1 is LNHDA and CDR2 SQIVND (reference sequence). V lost 9 bases, J lost 2 bases, and 17 bases lay in between. The CDR3 is 15 amino acids. The CDR3 here is CASINVGGAGNTIYF. The CDR3 nucleotides are TGTGCCAGCATCAACGTGGGGGGCGCTGGAAACACCATATATTTT.

This chain links TRBV29-1 with TRBJ2-7, with 10 bases identical to TRBD1. Germline trimming cut 6 bases from V and 6 bases from J; bases unmatched to any gene: 8. CDR1 is SQVTM and CDR2 is ANQGSEA in the germline V gene. The CDR3 is 13 residues long. In DNA form, the CDR3 reads TGCAGCGTATCCGGGACAGGGGCAAGCGAGCAGTACTTC. Translation: CSVSGTGASEQYF.

The chain joins TRBV12-3 or TRBV12-4 to TRBJ1-5, with D possibly TRBD1 on 6 matching bases. The CDR3 is 16 residues long. Trimming shortened V by 6 bases and J by 2 bases, and 17 bases separated the two germline ends. Here the CDR3 reads CASRARGGARNQPQHF. CDR3 sequence (DNA): TGTGCCAGCAGAGCCAGGGGAGGAGCTCGCAATCAGCCCCAGCATTTT.

A single count supports this clonotype. This sequence joins TRBV6-2 or TRBV6-3 and TRBJ2-3, with D possibly TRBD2 on 6 matching bases. With 2 bases removed from V and 0 bases from J, the gap between germline ends came to 15 bases. This CDR3 region has 17 residues. Germline CDR1 reads MNHEY; CDR2 reads SVGEGT. The CDR3 bases are TGTGCCAGCAGTTACGAAGTGGGAGGAACGAGCACAGATACGCAGTATTTT. Translation: CASSYEVGGTSTDTQYF.

This chain joins TRBV28 and TRBJ2-5; 7 bases are shared with TRBD1. The ends lost 6 bases at V and 5 bases at J; junction bases unmatched: 9. The germline gives CDR1 MDHEN, CDR2 SYDVKM. CDR3 length: 14 residues. The CDR3 region has the DNA TGTGCCAGCAGGATGGACAGGCTGGGTGAGACCCAGTACTTC. Its protein product is CASRMDRLGETQYF.

This chain links TRBV25-1 with TRBJ1-5; possible D gene TRBD1, 5 bases. The germline V gene has CDR1 MGHDK and CDR2 SYGVNS. CDR3 length equals 14 residues. V was clipped by 2 bases and J by 4 bases, with 9 bases between them. CDR3 DNA sequence: TGTGCCAGCAGTGAACCCGGGGGTAATCAGCCCCAGCATTTT. It translates to CASSEPGGNQPQHF.

The chain joins TRBV21-1 to TRBJ1-4. TRBV21-1 represents a pseudogene. This CDR3 spans 14 amino acids. CDR3 in amino acids: CASSKGRGNEKLFF. The CDR3 DNA reads TGTGCCAGCAGCAAAGGGCGTGGAAATGAAAAACTGTTTTTT.